The present T cell receptor beta chain was sequenced within a study of T cell responses to AZD1222 COVID-19 vaccine. CDR1 and CDR2 from the germline V gene are SGHVS and FQNEAQ. The ends lost 0 bases at V and 6 bases at J; junction bases unmatched: 12. There are 17 residues in the CDR3. Profiled with immunoSEQ multiplex PCR; TCRdb holds only in-frame clones, not every one. The sample holds 80,000 to 100,000 clones; approximately 88% are singletons and the top ten take roughly 5.2%. This clonotype originated in an adult who received the AZD1222 COVID-19 vaccine. This sample comprised peripheral blood, obtained 28 days after the second AZD1222 dose. The chain carries TRBV7-8 and TRBJ1-1; TRBD1 matches at 8 bases. Written as DNA, the CDR3 is TGTGCCAGCAGCTTAGCTAAATGGACAGGGATATCGGCTGAAGCTTTCTTT. Encoded protein: CASSLAKWTGISAEAFF.